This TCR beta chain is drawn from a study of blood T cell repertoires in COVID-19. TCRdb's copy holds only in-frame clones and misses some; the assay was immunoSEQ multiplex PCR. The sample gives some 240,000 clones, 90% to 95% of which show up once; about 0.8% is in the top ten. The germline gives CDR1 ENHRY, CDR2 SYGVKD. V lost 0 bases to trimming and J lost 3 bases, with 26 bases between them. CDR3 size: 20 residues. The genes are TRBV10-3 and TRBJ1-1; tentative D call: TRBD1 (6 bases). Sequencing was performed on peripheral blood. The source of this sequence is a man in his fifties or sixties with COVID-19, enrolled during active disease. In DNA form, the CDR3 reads TGTGCCATCAGTGAGTCTCCCCTGGGGGGGGCGTCGGGGCGCGACACTGAAGCTTTCTTT. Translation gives CAISESPLGGASGRDTEAFF.